A selection of T cell receptor beta chains follows, all from one sample in a study of blood T cell repertoires in COVID-19. Sequencing was performed with immunoSEQ multiplex PCR; in TCRdb, only in-frame clones are kept and a portion is missing. The table lists roughly 220,000 clones, around four fifths of them singletons. The sample was peripheral blood. These receptors all stem from a man aged 25-45 years with active or convalescent COVID-19. CDR3s include the opening cysteine and the closing phenylalanine or tryptophan. The D gene is left open where the match is weak. Where a row states a size, it is once, few, many or the class of an expanded clone; other rows omit it.

j_call d_call v_call clone_size cdr3_aa cdr3_nt
TRBJ1-1 NA TRBV7-6 NA CATTGGLGNTEAFF TGTGCCACCACCGGGGGGCTAGGGAACACTGAAGCTTTCTTT
TRBJ1-5 NA TRBV28 NA CASSLQASYRPQHF TGTGCCAGCAGTTTACAGGCCTCCTATCGGCCCCAGCATTTT
TRBJ1-1 NA TRBV2 few CASLPRRDTEAFF TGTGCCAGCCTACCGAGGAGAGACACTGAAGCTTTCTTT
TRBJ2-6 NA TRBV9 few CASSVDSAGANVLTF TGTGCCAGCAGCGTGGACAGTGCTGGGGCCAACGTCCTGACTTTC
TRBJ1-5 NA TRBV19 once CASSLSNQPQHF TGTGCCAGTAGTCTTAGCAATCAGCCCCAGCATTTT
TRBJ2-4 TRBD1 TRBV28 NA CASEGPGGKNIQYF TGTGCCAGCGAGGGGCCAGGGGGCAAAAACATTCAGTACTTC
TRBJ2-1 NA TRBV11-3 NA CASKAGSSYNEQFF TGTGCCAGCAAGGCGGGGAGCTCCTACAATGAGCAGTTCTTC
TRBJ1-5 NA TRBV18 NA CASSPTGGQPQHF TGTGCCAGCTCACCCACGGGTGGTCAGCCCCAGCATTTT
TRBJ2-4 TRBD1 TRBV19 once CASTPWGTGGAKNIQYF TGTGCCAGTACGCCCTGGGGGACAGGGGGAGCCAAAAACATTCAGTACTTC
TRBJ1-1 NA TRBV4-3 NA CASSSGLGGPEAFF TGCGCCAGCAGCTCCGGGTTGGGCGGGCCTGAAGCTTTCTTT
TRBJ2-7 TRBD2 TRBV7-2 NA CASSLRGGVGLWYEQYF TGTGCCAGCAGTCTCCGCGGGGGGGTGGGTTTATGGTACGAGCAGTACTTC
TRBJ2-7 TRBD1 TRBV19 NA CASSITHFGTDFYEQYF TGTGCCAGTAGTATAACTCACTTCGGGACAGATTTCTACGAGCAGTACTTC
TRBJ2-1 NA TRBV7-2 NA CASIRFLNNEQFF TGTGCCAGCATCCGATTCCTAAACAATGAGCAGTTCTTC
TRBJ2-1 TRBD2 TRBV18 NA CASSPRLAGGPGEQFF TGTGCCAGCTCACCACGGTTAGCGGGGGGGCCCGGTGAGCAGTTCTTC
TRBJ2-2 NA TRBV7-9 NA CASSLRQGSTGELFF TGTGCCAGCAGCTTACGGCAGGGGAGCACCGGGGAGCTGTTTTTT
TRBJ1-5 TRBD1 TRBV15 NA CATTSRDSGNQPQHF TGTGCCACAACCAGTCGGGACAGTGGTAATCAGCCCCAGCATTTT
TRBJ2-3 NA TRBV19 NA CASSELGDTQYF TGTGCCAGTAGTGAACTCGGGGATACGCAGTATTTT
TRBJ2-5 NA TRBV5-6 few CASSYNSPTQYF TGTGCCAGCAGCTATAATAGCCCGACCCAGTACTTC
TRBJ2-1 TRBD2 TRBV9 NA CASSKTPGLEYVRSEGNEQFF TGTGCCAGCAGCAAAACACCGGGACTAGAGTACGTGCGGTCCGAGGGAAATGAGCAGTTCTTC
TRBJ2-3 TRBD2 TRBV4-2 NA CATRGLAGGTSTDTQYF TGTGCCACGAGGGGACTAGCGGGGGGGACTAGCACAGATACGCAGTATTTT
TRBJ1-4 NA TRBV15 once CATRGGKEKLFF TGTGCCACCCGGGGGGGTAAGGAAAAACTGTTTTTT
TRBJ2-1 TRBD1 TRBV11-3 NA CASSFPERDRVYEQFF TGTGCCAGCAGCTTCCCCGAGAGGGACAGGGTATATGAGCAGTTCTTC
TRBJ2-7 NA TRBV27 NA CASSLGGAREQYF TGTGCCAGCAGTTTAGGAGGGGCGCGGGAGCAGTACTTC
TRBJ1-6 NA TRBV6-1 NA CASSEARTEGYNSPLHF TGTGCCAGCAGTGAAGCGCGGACGGAGGGGTATAATTCACCCCTCCACTTT
TRBJ1-1 NA TRBV7-3 few CASSLTWQGNPREAFF TGTGCCAGCAGCTTAACGTGGCAGGGGAACCCCCGTGAAGCTTTCTTT
TRBJ2-7 NA TRBV5-1 NA CASSPQTYSYEQYF TGCGCCAGCAGCCCCCAGACTTACTCCTACGAGCAGTACTTC
TRBJ1-6 TRBD1 TRBV7-2 NA CASSLGRQGGALHF TGTGCCAGCAGCTTAGGGAGACAGGGTGGAGCCCTCCACTTT
TRBJ1-3 NA TRBV9 NA CASSPGGYSGNTIYF TGTGCCAGCAGCCCGGGGGGTTACTCTGGAAACACCATATATTTT
TRBJ1-5 NA TRBV5-5 NA CASSRDYSIYYQPQHF TGTGCCAGCAGCAGGGACTATTCCATATACTATCAGCCCCAGCATTTT
TRBJ2-7 NA TRBV19 NA CASSTEQGPLYEQYF TGTGCCAGTAGTACCGAGCAGGGTCCTCTTTACGAGCAGTACTTC
TRBJ2-2 NA TRBV5-1 NA CASSPEVTGELFF TGCGCCAGCAGCCCGGAGGTCACCGGGGAGCTGTTTTTT
TRBJ2-7 TRBD1 TRBV12-3/TRBV12-4 NA CASSKGQGYEQYF TGTGCCAGCAGTAAGGGACAGGGCTACGAGCAGTACTTC
TRBJ2-3 NA TRBV5-1 NA CASSLERASDTQYF TGCGCCAGCAGCTTGGAGAGAGCTTCAGATACGCAGTATTTT